Listed here is a single T cell receptor beta chain. Antigen unknown. TCR alpha and TCR beta cDNA libraries carrying sample barcodes and UMIs came from 5'RACE with constant-segment primers. TCRdb re-called the 5' RACE reads with MiXCR, one entry per CDR3 protein. The data contain roughly 110,000 distinct CDR3 sequences, under 15% of them singletons. V was pared by 6 bases and J by 4 bases, with 9 bases between. The CDR3 extends over 12 amino acids. This sample is part of a study of T-cell memory formation after mild COVID-19. About the research overall: Clusters of TCRs were largely donor specific.

General study results and limits: Pre-infection memory contained some responding clones, which suggested that cross-reactive memory had joined.

This clonotype originated in an adult woman who had mild COVID-19 (a few samples of this study predate the infection). Cell type and time point are not known. Sequenced sample: PBMCs or a T cell subset sorted from them (not recorded which). This chain uses TRBV12-3 or TRBV12-4 with TRBJ1-2; D ambiguous. CDR3 nucleotide sequence: TGTGCCAGCAGCCCGGACTCCTATGGCTACACCTTC. Protein sequence: CASSPDSYGYTF.